This TCR beta chain was found in a study of T-cell memory formation after mild COVID-19. One entry per CDR3 protein results from TCRdb running MiXCR on the 5' RACE reads. The repertoire has a few hundred thousand distinct CDR3 sequences, roughly an eighth of them found once; the top ten carry around 20%. The table lists this clonotype with a few counts. The sequenced sample consisted of PBMCs or a T cell subset sorted from them (not recorded which). The TCR sequence derives from a man between 18 and 35 years old who had mild COVID-19 (a few samples of this study predate the infection). Cell type and time point are not known.

In DNA, the CDR3 is TGTGCCAGCGGAGGGATCAGTTATAATTCACCCCTCCACTTT. It translates to CASGGISYNSPLHF. V and J are TRBV9 and TRBJ1-6; D uncertain. The V end lost 7 bases, the J end lost 4 bases, and 12 bases lay between the germline ends. Germline CDR1 SGDLS, CDR2 YYNGEE. CDR3 length: 14 amino acids.